This TCR beta chain was captured in a study of molecular identifiers for immune sequencing clone quantification. V shed 4 bases and J shed 4 bases, with 20 bases lying between them. Germline CDR1 MNHEY, CDR2 SMNVEV (reference sequence). The CDR3 sequence is 17 residues long. For naive CD8 T cells, sorting used the CD8+CD4-CCR7+CD45RA+ phenotype. Bulk TCR libraries used previously described methods and listed TCR primers. A single record per CDR3 protein comes from TCRdb applying MiXCR to the PCR reads. The sample shows 400,000 to 600,000 distinct CDR3 sequences, over 20% of them seen only once. This clonotype was obtained from a human donor in good health. Some libraries in this study had Jurkat cell RNA spiked in. What was sequenced was naive CD8+ T cells from blood, with Jurkat cell RNA spiked in. Specified subset: FACS-sorted CD8+CD4-CCR7+CD45RA+ naive T cells. The gene calls are TRBV27 and TRBJ1-3, with D possibly matching TRBD1 (6 bases). CDR3 DNA: TGTGCCAGCAGTTCGAGCGTGGGGGGGCAAACGGGAAACACCATATATTTT. It yields the protein CASSSSVGGQTGNTIYF.